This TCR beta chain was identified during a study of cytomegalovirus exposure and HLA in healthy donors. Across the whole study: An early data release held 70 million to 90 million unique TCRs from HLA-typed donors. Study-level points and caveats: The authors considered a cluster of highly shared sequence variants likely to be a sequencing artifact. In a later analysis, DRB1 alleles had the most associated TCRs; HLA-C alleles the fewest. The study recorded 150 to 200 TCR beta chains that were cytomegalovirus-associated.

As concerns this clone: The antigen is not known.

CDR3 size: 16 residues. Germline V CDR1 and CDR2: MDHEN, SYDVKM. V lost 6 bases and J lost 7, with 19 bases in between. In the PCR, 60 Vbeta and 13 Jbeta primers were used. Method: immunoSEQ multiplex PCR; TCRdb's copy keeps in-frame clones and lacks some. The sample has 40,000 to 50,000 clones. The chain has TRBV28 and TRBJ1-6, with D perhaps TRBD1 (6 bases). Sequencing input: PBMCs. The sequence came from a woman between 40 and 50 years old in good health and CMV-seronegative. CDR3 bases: TGTGCCAGCAGGGACGGTCAGGGGAAATTGAATTCACCCCTCCACTTT. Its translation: CASRDGQGKLNSPLHF. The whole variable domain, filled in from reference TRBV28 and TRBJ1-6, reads DVKVTQSSRYLVKRTGEKVFLECVQDMDHENMFWYRQDPGLGLRLIYFSYDVKMKEKGDIPEGYSVSREKKERFSLILESASTNQTSMYLCASRDGQGKLNSPLHFGNGTRLTVT.